This T cell receptor (beta chain) was profiled in a study of shared clonotypes between healthy human individuals. This CDR3 has 19 residues. V was trimmed by 2 bases and J by 0 bases, leaving 20 bases between them. Sequencing used immunoSEQ multiplex PCR; TCRdb keeps in-frame clones, though not all of them. This repertoire shows 2 million to 3 million clones, more than 85% found once; its top ten account for 0.35% to 0.45%. This sequence was found in a man aged 18-30 years in good health. Some clones in this sample may be carry-over from other donors' samples. The sequenced sample consisted of naive CD4+ T cells from PBMCs. The subset here: CD45RA+ positively selected. This chain links TRBV23-1 with TRBJ1-3; tentatively, D is TRBD1 (5 bases). TRBV23-1 is placed among ORFs of uncertain function. The DNA for the CDR3 is TGCGCCAGCAGTCAACCCTGCGACGGGACGCTAATCTCTGGAAACACCATATATTTT. Its protein is CASSQPCDGTLISGNTIYF.